This TCR beta chain was captured in a study of T cells in localized non-small cell lung cancer. Only in-frame clones appear in the TCRdb table, and some are missing; sequencing was by immunoSEQ multiplex PCR. Of 35,000 to 50,000 clones in the sample, approximately 83% were seen once. The CDR3 is 16 residues long. Trimming at V came to 2 bases and at J to 4 bases, leaving 9 bases not matched to a gene. Per germline, CDR1 SGHRS and CDR2 YFSETQ. This chain uses TRBV5-1 with TRBJ1-1, with 9 bases aligning to TRBD1. The material sequenced was peripheral blood, taken before any cancer treatment. The sequence was collected from a man aged 35 to 69 with stage I lung adenocarcinoma. The CDR3, as DNA: TGCGCCAGCAGCTTCATAACAGGGGGCGGGAGCACTGAAGCTTTCTTT. This codes for CASSFITGGGSTEAFF.